This T cell receptor beta chain stems from a study of T cell responses to AZD1222 COVID-19 vaccine. Study-wide results and limits: Spike-specific TCR breadth and depth went up after people got two AZD1222 doses.

Assay used: immunoSEQ multiplex PCR; TCRdb lists only in-frame clones, some missing. The data contain roughly 120,000 clones, around 89% of them seen just once; the ten biggest clones take up approximately 6.5%. In the case of this clone: Its antigen is unknown.

The V gene lost 6 bases and the J gene lost 7 bases, with 10 bases spanning the gap. Germline V gene lookup returns CDR1 SGHNT and CDR2 YYREEE (reference sequence). The CDR3 extends over 11 amino acids. This specimen was peripheral blood, taken 28 days after the second AZD1222 dose. V is TRBV5-4 and J is TRBJ1-1; D uncertain. The clonotype was recovered from an adult who received the AZD1222 COVID-19 vaccine. CDR3 loop: CASTRGVEAFF. CDR3 nucleotide sequence: TGTGCCAGCACCCGGGGAGTTGAAGCTTTCTTT.